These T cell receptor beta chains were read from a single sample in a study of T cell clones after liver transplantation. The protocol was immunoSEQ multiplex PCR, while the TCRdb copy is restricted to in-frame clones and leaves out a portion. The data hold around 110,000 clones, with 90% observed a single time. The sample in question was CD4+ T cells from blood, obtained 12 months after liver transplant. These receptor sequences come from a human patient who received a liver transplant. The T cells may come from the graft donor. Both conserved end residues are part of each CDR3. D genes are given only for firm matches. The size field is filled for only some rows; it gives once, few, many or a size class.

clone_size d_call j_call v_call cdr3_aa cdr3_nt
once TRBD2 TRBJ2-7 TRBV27 CASSLRGGRQGLAGAYEQYF TGTGCCAGCAGTTTAAGGGGGGGAAGACAGGGACTAGCGGGAGCTTACGAGCAGTACTTC
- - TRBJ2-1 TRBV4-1 CASSQQLPGEHTRSYNEQFF TGCGCCAGCAGTCAACAACTGCCGGGAGAGCACACTCGCTCCTACAATGAGCAGTTCTTC
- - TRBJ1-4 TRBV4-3 CASSQALADIATNEKLFF TGCGCCAGCAGCCAGGCCCTGGCAGATATTGCAACTAATGAAAAACTGTTTTTT
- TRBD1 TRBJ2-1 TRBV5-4 CASSGGQVNEQFF TGTGCCAGCAGCGGGGGACAGGTCAATGAGCAGTTCTTC
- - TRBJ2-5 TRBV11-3 CASSLVGLNQETQYF TGTGCCAGCAGCTTAGTAGGCCTAAATCAAGAGACCCAGTACTTC
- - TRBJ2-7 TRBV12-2 CASRLGSGGPISYEQYF TGTGCAAGTCGCTTAGGTTCGGGCGGGCCGATCTCCTACGAGCAGTACTTC
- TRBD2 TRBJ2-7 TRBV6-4 CASSPTQQGVSGSSYEQYF TGTGCCAGCAGTCCCACGCAACAGGGAGTTAGCGGGAGCTCCTACGAGCAGTACTTC
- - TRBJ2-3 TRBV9 CASSVDPAGTDTQYF TGTGCCAGCAGCGTAGACCCAGCGGGCACAGATACGCAGTATTTT
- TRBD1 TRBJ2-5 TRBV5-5 CASSLGDRGETQYF TGTGCCAGCAGCTTGGGAGACAGGGGTGAGACCCAGTACTTC
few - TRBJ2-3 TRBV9 CASSVTPMADTQYF TGTGCCAGCAGCGTAACCCCGATGGCAGATACGCAGTATTTT
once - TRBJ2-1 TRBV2 CASSEVRAYNEQFF TGTGCCAGCAGTGAAGTCAGGGCCTACAATGAGCAGTTCTTC
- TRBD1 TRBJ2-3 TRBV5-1 CASSLLDRGFLTDTQYF TGCGCCAGCAGCTTATTGGACAGGGGTTTTTTAACAGATACGCAGTATTTT
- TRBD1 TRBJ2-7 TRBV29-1 CSVGAGGRTYEQYF TGCAGCGTTGGCGCAGGGGGAAGGACCTACGAGCAGTACTTC
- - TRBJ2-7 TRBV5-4 CASSLDLAYEQYF TGTGCCAGCAGCTTGGATCTAGCCTACGAGCAGTACTTC
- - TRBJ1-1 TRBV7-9 CASRYTNTEAFF TGTGCCAGCAGATATACGAACACTGAAGCTTTCTTT
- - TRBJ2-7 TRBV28 CASSLMGPYEQYF TGTGCCAGCAGTTTAATGGGGCCCTACGAGCAGTACTTC
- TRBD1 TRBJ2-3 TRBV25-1 CASSDLTGVGDTQYF TGTGCCAGCAGTGATCTGACAGGGGTTGGCGATACGCAGTATTTT
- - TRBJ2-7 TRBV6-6 CASSYYARAYEQYF TGTGCCAGCAGTTACTATGCCAGGGCTTACGAGCAGTACTTC
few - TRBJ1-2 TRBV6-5 CASSPQGNYGYTF TGTGCCAGCAGTCCGCAGGGGAACTATGGCTACACCTTC
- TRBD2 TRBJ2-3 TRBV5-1 CASSPGLAGPDTQYF TGCGCCAGCAGCCCGGGACTAGCGGGTCCCGATACGCAGTATTTT
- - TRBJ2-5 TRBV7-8 CASSLGRLETQYF TGTGCCAGCAGCTTAGGTCGCCTAGAGACCCAGTACTTC
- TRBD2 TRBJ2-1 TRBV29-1 CSVAHLAGGPSNEQFF TGCAGCGTTGCCCACCTAGCGGGAGGGCCGTCCAATGAGCAGTTCTTC
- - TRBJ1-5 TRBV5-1 CASSLEAGTPDQPQHF TGCGCCAGCAGCTTAGAGGCCGGGACACCGGATCAGCCCCAGCATTTT
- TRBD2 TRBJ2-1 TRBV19 CASRREGPNEQFF TGTGCCAGTAGGCGGGAGGGCCCAAATGAGCAGTTCTTC
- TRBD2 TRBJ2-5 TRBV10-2 CAAGWRGQETQYF TGCGCAGCGGGGTGGCGGGGCCAAGAGACCCAGTACTTC
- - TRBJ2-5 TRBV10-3 CAISESRTQQETQYF TGTGCCATCAGTGAGTCAAGGACGCAACAAGAGACCCAGTACTTC
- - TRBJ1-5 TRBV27 CASSLLGETSNQPQHF TGTGCCAGCAGTTTATTAGGGGAAACAAGCAATCAGCCCCAGCATTTT
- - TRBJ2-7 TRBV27 CASSLRRDYEQYF TGTGCCAGCAGTTTACGAAGGGACTACGAGCAGTACTTC
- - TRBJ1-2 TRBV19 CASSPAGFIHGYTF TGTGCCAGCTCCCCGGCAGGGTTCATTCATGGCTACACCTTC
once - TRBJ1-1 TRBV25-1 CASSEYGQKNTEAFF TGTGCCAGCAGTGAATATGGACAGAAGAACACTGAAGCTTTCTTT
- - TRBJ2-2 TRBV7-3 CASSSDSSTGELFF TGTGCCAGCAGCTCGGACAGTTCCACCGGGGAGCTGTTTTTT
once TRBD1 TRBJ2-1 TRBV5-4 CASSLASRDRAHNEQFF TGTGCCAGCAGCTTGGCCTCAAGAGACAGGGCACACAATGAGCAGTTCTTC
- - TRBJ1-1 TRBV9 CASSVDRGPNTEAFF TGTGCCAGCAGCGTAGATCGGGGCCCTAACACTGAAGCTTTCTTT
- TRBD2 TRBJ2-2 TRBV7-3 CASSLQPLAGGGTGELFF TGTGCCAGCAGCCTGCAACCTCTAGCGGGAGGGGGAACCGGGGAGCTGTTTTTT
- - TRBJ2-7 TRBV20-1 CSARVTHEQYF TGCAGTGCTAGAGTCACCCACGAGCAGTACTTC
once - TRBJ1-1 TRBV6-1 CASSEPTVGDTEAFF TGTGCCAGCAGTGAACCCACTGTGGGGGACACTGAAGCTTTCTTT
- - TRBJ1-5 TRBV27 CASSLNRVNQPQHF TGTGCCAGCAGTTTAAACAGGGTAAATCAGCCCCAGCATTTT
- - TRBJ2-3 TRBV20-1 CSANVPDTQYF TGCTCTGCTAATGTGCCAGATACGCAGTATTTT
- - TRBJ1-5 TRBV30 CAWSGTLDQPQHF TGTGCCTGGAGCGGGACGTTAGATCAGCCCCAGCATTTT
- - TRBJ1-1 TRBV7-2 CASSLGGVLTEAFF TGTGCCAGCAGCTTAGGCGGTGTTCTTACTGAAGCTTTCTTT
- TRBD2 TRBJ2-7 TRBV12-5 CASGLLLSGLGQRETISEQYF TGTGCTAGTGGTTTGCTTTTGTCGGGGTTGGGCCAGCGGGAAACTATCTCCGAGCAGTACTTC
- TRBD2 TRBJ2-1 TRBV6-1 CASSELPGLAGNNEQFF TGTGCCAGCAGTGAGCTCCCGGGACTAGCGGGGAACAATGAGCAGTTCTTC
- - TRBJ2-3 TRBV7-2 CASSLSKGLGGTQYF TGTGCCAGCAGCTTAAGTAAGGGTCTAGGGGGTACGCAGTATTTT
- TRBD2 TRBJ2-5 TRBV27 CASSLSHRRLAPEETQYF TGTGCCAGCAGTTTATCACATCGAAGACTAGCGCCCGAAGAGACCCAGTACTTC
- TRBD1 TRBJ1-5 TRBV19 CASSITGTAGNQPQHF TGTGCCAGTAGTATCACTGGGACAGCAGGCAATCAGCCCCAGCATTTT
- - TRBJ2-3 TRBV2 CASRNRADTQYF TGTGCCAGCAGAAACAGGGCAGATACGCAGTATTTT
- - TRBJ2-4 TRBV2 CASSANRVREYF TGTGCCAGCAGTGCAAACAGGGTGAGGGAGTACTTC
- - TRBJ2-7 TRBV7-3 CASSWKQGSEQYF TGTGCCAGCAGCTGGAAGCAGGGTTCCGAGCAGTACTTC
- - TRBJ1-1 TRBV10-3 CAISENRVSTEAFF TGTGCCATCAGCGAAAACAGGGTGTCCACTGAAGCTTTCTTT